The 30 T cell receptor beta chains given below trace back to one sample, sequenced in a study of blood T cells in healthy people across ages. Alongside a J-beta primer mix, a sample-barcoded 5' primer served in a second PCR lasting about 7 to 11 cycles. TCRdb reanalysed the 5' RACE reads using MiXCR and keeps one entry per CDR3 protein. The table has about 1 million distinct CDR3 sequences, 25% seen once. These data were also reused for a study on T cells of mothers and their children.

The sequencing sample was made of blood. Receptors were obtained from a girl aged 2-9 years in good health.

V gene TRBV6-2 or TRBV6-3 combines with J gene TRBJ2-3; the D gene could be TRBD1 or TRBD2 (5 bases each). The germline V gene encodes CDR1 MNHEY and CDR2 SVGEGT. The V end was cut by 7 bases, the J end by 6 bases, with 20 bases between. This CDR3 is built from 15 residues. As DNA, the CDR3 is TGTGCCAGCAATCCCCCCCGGGACCACTCCGATACGCAGTATTTT. Its protein product is CASNPPRDHSDTQYF.

The chain combines TRBV11-3 with TRBJ2-5, with D unclear. The DNA end lines up better with TRBJ2-7; the J call may be wrong. The CDR3 is made up of 13 amino acids. From germline, CDR1 is SGHNT and CDR2 YENEEA. The CDR3 nucleotides read TGTGCCAGCAGCTCAGTAGGGCCAAGCGAGCAGTACTTC. It is translated as CASSSVGPSEQYF.

This chain joins TRBV7-2 and TRBJ1-3; 10 bases align to TRBD1. This CDR3 has 16 amino acids. The J segment lost 2 bases and the V segment lost 2 bases, leaving 3 bases of the junction unmatched. Germline lookup yields CDR1 SGHTA and CDR2 FQGNSA. The DNA of the CDR3 is TGTGCCAGCAGCTTAAGACAGGGGGCAGCTGGAAACACCATATATTTT. It translates to CASSLRQGAAGNTIYF.

This clonotype was observed a few times. The chain joins TRBV21-1 to TRBJ2-1. TRBV21-1 corresponds to a pseudogene. This CDR3 spans 16 amino acids. CDR3 sequence: CAKHEDPGSSYNEQFF. Here the CDR3 DNA reads TGTGCCAAGCACGAAGACCCAGGTAGCTCCTACAATGAGCAGTTCTTC.

Regarding this clonotype: Germline and junction disagree at one end, which may indicate a read error. The V gene is TRBV29-1, the J gene TRBJ2-3, with D possibly being TRBD1 or TRBD2 (5 bases each). CDR3 size: 8 residues. Germline V lookup: CDR1 SQVTM, CDR2 ANQGSEA. The DNA of the CDR3 is TGCAGCACGGGACGGGGAGATTTT. Residues: CSTGRGDF.

The chain uses TRBV20-1 and TRBJ2-5, with 7 bases identical to TRBD1. The DNA end is more similar to TRBJ2-7, so the J call may be wrong. Germline V lookup: CDR1 DFQATT, CDR2 SNEGSKA (reference sequence). CDR3 length equals 13 residues. The CDR3: CSASTQGSYEQYF. In DNA, the CDR3 is TGCAGTGCTAGTACACAGGGGAGCTACGAGCAGTACTTC.

The rearrangement joins TRBV6-1 to TRBJ2-2, with TRBD1 as a possible D gene (6 bases). In germline, CDR1 is MNHNS, CDR2 SASEGT. The CDR3 is made up of 14 amino acids. V lost 7 bases, J lost 6 bases, and 15 bases lay in between. The CDR3 reads CASTYTGLSGELFF. The CDR3 DNA follows: TGTGCCAGCACTTACACAGGGCTATCCGGGGAGCTGTTTTTT.

In this sample, this clonotype turned up a few times. The CDR3: CAAGRTGRTNTEAFF. DNA of the CDR3: TGTGCCGCCGGGCGAACAGGGAGAACGAACACTGAAGCTTTCTTT. V gene TRBV6-5 combines with J gene TRBJ1-1; weak D call: TRBD1 (6 bases). CDR3 length equals 15 residues. The germline V and J ends were trimmed by 11 bases and 1 base, with 20 bases remaining between them. Germline V gene sequence: CDR1 MNHEY, CDR2 SVGAGI.

The chain couples TRBV28 to TRBJ2-1; D is uncertain. The germline CDR1 and CDR2 sequences are MDHEN and SYDVKM. The CDR3 has 14 amino acids. The ends were cut back, 4 bases at V and 6 bases at J, with 13 bases in the middle. The CDR3 here is CASSYRLGGNEQFF. CDR3 coding DNA: TGTGCCAGCAGTTACCGTCTGGGCGGCAATGAGCAGTTCTTC.

This clonotype was seen more than once but under ten times. This sequence joins TRBV4-2 and TRBJ1-3; tentatively, D is TRBD1 (5 bases). The CDR3 has 18 residues. In germline, CDR1 is LGHNA, CDR2 YNFKEQ. Deletions cut 4 bases from V and 0 bases from J, with 19 bases between. The CDR3 loop reads CASSPRPEGGGSGNTIYF. In DNA, the CDR3 is TGTGCCAGCAGCCCTAGGCCCGAAGGCGGGGGCTCTGGAAACACCATATATTTT.

The genes are TRBV21-1 and TRBJ2-7. TRBV21-1 is given as a pseudogene. This CDR3 comprises 15 residues. This CDR3 reads CASSKSSHPTYEQYF. The CDR3, as DNA: TGTGCCAGCAGCAAAAGCAGTCACCCGACGTACGAGCAGTACTTC.

This clonotype was detected a few times. The chain couples TRBV7-2 to TRBJ2-5; D gene unclear. The germline V gene encodes CDR1 SGHTA and CDR2 FQGNSA. This CDR3 comprises 13 residues. Between the trimmed V and J ends, which lost 3 bases and 5 bases, there was a span of 10 bases. The CDR3 protein is CASSFTVKETQYF. CDR3 nucleotide sequence: TGTGCCAGCAGCTTTACCGTAAAGGAGACCCAGTACTTC.

V gene TRBV20-1 combines with J gene TRBJ2-5; TRBD2 matches 7 bases. The J call is uncertain, as TRBJ2-7 better fits the DNA end. CDR3 length equals 16 residues. The germline gives CDR1 DFQATT, CDR2 SNEGSKA (reference sequence). CDR3 in amino acids: CSASSDSGGPFYEQYF. CDR3 sequence (DNA): TGCAGTGCTAGTTCGGACTCGGGAGGCCCGTTCTACGAGCAGTACTTC.

The DNA of the CDR3 is TGTGCCAGCCTTTCGGGGGGAACCGGGGAGCTGTTTTTT. This sequence encodes CASLSGGTGELFF. The chain uses TRBV12-3 or TRBV12-4 and TRBJ2-2; 7 nucleotides align to TRBD2. CDR3 size: 13 residues. V shed 8 bases and J 5 bases; nucleotides not matched to a gene: 5.

The chain has TRBV7-2 and TRBJ2-5; 10 bases fit TRBD1. Germline trimming cut 3 bases from V and 5 bases from J; bases unmatched to any gene: 3. CDR1 and CDR2 (germline): SGHTA, FQGNSA. This CDR3 has 14 residues. CDR3 region: CASSFSGQGETQYF. The CDR3 DNA reads TGTGCCAGCAGCTTCTCGGGACAGGGGGAGACCCAGTACTTC.

The gene calls are TRBV9 and TRBJ1-5; D remains unclear. The germline V and J ends were trimmed by 2 bases and 4 bases, with 10 bases remaining between them. This CDR3 spans 14 amino acids. The germline V gene has CDR1 SGDLS and CDR2 YYNGEE. This chain's CDR3 is CASSVGPGNQPQHF. CDR3 coding DNA: TGTGCCAGCAGCGTTGGGCCTGGGAATCAGCCCCAGCATTTT.

V usage is TRBV5-6 and J usage is TRBJ2-5, with D perhaps TRBD2 (7 bases). V was shortened by 6 bases and J by 2 bases, with 14 bases between the two germline ends. The CDR3 has 14 residues. Germline V lookup: CDR1 SGHDT, CDR2 YYEEEE. In nucleotides, the CDR3 is TGTGCCAGCACGAAACGGGGGGCACAAGAGACCCAGTACTTC. It is translated as CASTKRGAQETQYF.

The rearrangement uses TRBV20-1 and TRBJ2-7; D perhaps matches TRBD1 (6 bases). Germline CDR1 DFQATT, CDR2 SNEGSKA (reference sequence). Trimming shortened V by 4 bases and J by 5 bases, and 15 bases separated the two germline ends. The CDR3 sequence is 13 residues long. The CDR3 protein is CSATEIHRDEQYF. In nucleotides, the CDR3 is TGCAGTGCTACCGAGATTCACAGGGACGAGCAGTACTTC.

The chain joins TRBV12-3 or TRBV12-4 to TRBJ2-5; D remains unclear. The length of the CDR3 is 14 residues. Trimming stripped 5 bases from V and 5 bases from J, with 15 bases between. The CDR3 spells CASSGSSHGETQYF. Here the CDR3 DNA reads TGTGCCAGCAGTGGGTCCTCTCACGGGGAGACCCAGTACTTC.

The chain recombines TRBV7-9 with TRBJ2-3, with D perhaps matching TRBD1 or TRBD2 (6 bases each). The CDR3 is 15 amino acids. Per germline, CDR1 SEHNR and CDR2 FQNEAQ (reference sequence). Trimming removed 5 bases at V and 3 bases at J, with 15 bases between. DNA of the CDR3: TGTGCCAGCAGCCCGAAGCTAGGGGGGACAGATACGCAGTATTTT. Encoded protein: CASSPKLGGTDTQYF.

This clonotype has only a few counts. The rearrangement links TRBV4-2 to TRBJ2-5; D perhaps matches TRBD1 (6 bases). The DNA end favors TRBJ2-7, so the J call may be wrong. Germline V gives CDR1 LGHNA, CDR2 YNFKEQ. The CDR3 spans 12 residues. In nucleotides, the CDR3 is TGTGCCAGCAGCTTATGGGGGCGCGAGCAGTACTTC. This sequence encodes CASSLWGREQYF.

The rearrangement links TRBV5-1 to TRBJ2-5; TRBD1 or TRBD2 may be the D gene (5 bases each). In germline, CDR1 is SGHRS, CDR2 YFSETQ. V was shortened by 4 bases and J by 0 bases, with 10 bases between the two germline ends. The CDR3 length is 14 residues. In nucleotides, the CDR3 is TGCGCCAGCAGCCGGGACGACTACCAAGAGACCCAGTACTTC. This codes for CASSRDDYQETQYF.

This clonotype has a count of ten or more. The chain has TRBV7-3 and TRBJ1-1; TRBD1 matches at 8 bases. J lost 3 bases, V lost 4 bases, and 1 base had no gene match. The length of the CDR3 is 13 residues. Germline CDR1 reads SGHTA; CDR2 reads FQGTGA. The CDR3 sequence: CASSSQGDTEAFF. The DNA of the CDR3 is TGTGCCAGCAGCTCACAGGGGGACACTGAAGCTTTCTTT.

This clonotype was seen more than once but under ten times. The chain couples TRBV6-2 or TRBV6-3 to TRBJ2-5; no definite D call. The germline V gene has CDR1 MNHEY and CDR2 SVGEGT. V was pared by 6 bases and J by 5 bases, with 19 bases between. The CDR3 spans 15 residues. The CDR3: CASRHRLSGFETQYF. DNA of the CDR3: TGTGCCAGCAGACACCGACTCAGTGGTTTTGAGACCCAGTACTTC.

The chain combines TRBV15 with TRBJ2-5; tentative D call: TRBD1 (5 bases). The J call may be incorrect, as the DNA end agrees better with TRBJ2-1. The CDR3 has 13 amino acids. Germline assignment: CDR1 LNHNV and CDR2 YYDKDF (reference sequence). CDR3 sequence reads: CATEDWGANEQFF. In nucleotides, the CDR3 is TGTGCCACCGAGGATTGGGGCGCCAATGAGCAGTTCTTC.

The rearrangement joins TRBV20-1 to TRBJ2-7, with D possibly being TRBD1 or TRBD2 (6 bases each). Germline CDR1 DFQATT, CDR2 SNEGSKA (reference sequence). The CDR3 is 13 residues long. V was cut by 3 bases and J by 3 bases, with 12 bases left in between. CDR3: CSASWGADYEQYF. DNA of the CDR3: TGCAGTGCTAGTTGGGGGGCTGACTACGAGCAGTACTTC.

This clonotype turned up a few times. The chain has TRBV5-5 and TRBJ1-2; TRBD1 agrees at 7 bases. Per germline, CDR1 SGHKS and CDR2 YYEKEE (reference sequence). The CDR3 consists of 14 residues. The trim removed 4 bases at V and 4 bases at J, leaving 7 bases unmatched. CDR3 sequence: CASSQGGTVYGYTF. The CDR3, as DNA: TGTGCCAGCAGCCAGGGGGGGACCGTCTATGGCTACACCTTC.

This clonotype was recorded a few times. For the CDR3, the DNA is TGTGCCACCAGCTGGACTAGCGGGGCGGAGACCCAGTACTTC. Translation gives CATSWTSGAETQYF. The chain recombines TRBV15 with TRBJ2-5; TRBD2 agrees at 12 bases. V dropped 5 bases and J dropped 5; count of bases not matched to a gene: 3. Germline values: CDR1 LNHNV, CDR2 YYDKDF (reference sequence). CDR3 size: 14 residues.

This clonotype was counted a few times. The chain couples TRBV20-1 to TRBJ1-2, with 7 bases matching TRBD1. The CDR3 consists of 13 residues. V shed 5 bases and J 4 bases; nucleotides not matched to a gene: 7. Germline lookup yields CDR1 DFQATT and CDR2 SNEGSKA (reference sequence). The CDR3 sequence is CSAQDGQVYGYTF. DNA for the CDR3: TGCAGTGCTCAGGACGGACAGGTCTATGGCTACACCTTC.

In this sample, this clonotype turned up many times. The chain carries TRBV13 and TRBJ1-6; no reliable D call. CDR3 length equals 15 residues. The ends were cut back, 1 base at V and 7 bases at J, with 11 bases in the middle. Per the germline V gene, CDR1 is PRHDT and CDR2 is FYEKMQ (reference sequence). The CDR3 here is CASSLEQKGNSPLHF. In DNA, the CDR3 is TGTGCCAGCAGCTTAGAACAGAAAGGGAATTCACCCCTCCACTTT. The complete variable domain, with remaining parts taken from reference TRBV13 and TRBJ1-6, reads AAGVIQSPRHLIKEKRETATLKCYPIPRHDTVYWYQQGPGQDPQFLISFYEKMQSDKGSIPDRFSAQQFSDYHSELNMSSLELGDSALYFCASSLEQKGNSPLHFGNGTRLTVT.